The 10 T cell receptor beta chains given below trace back to one sample, sequenced in a study of control samples from healthy donors and cancer patients. The protocol was immunoSEQ multiplex PCR, while the TCRdb copy is restricted to in-frame clones and leaves out a portion. The sample holds about 120,000 clones, 88% seen once. The sequenced sample was blood. All receptors come from a woman in her 70s in good health.

This clone was seen a single time. Here the CDR3 DNA reads TGCGCCAGCAGCCACGGGGAGGCGGGGGGGCTAAGCACCGGGGAGCTGTTTTTT. As protein: CASSHGEAGGLSTGELFF. V gene TRBV4-3 combines with J gene TRBJ2-2, with 9 nucleotides matching TRBD2. The CDR3 consists of 18 residues. The V gene's germline CDR1 is LGHNA and CDR2 YSLEER. J lost 4 bases, V lost 3 bases, and 12 bases had no gene match.

The chain carries TRBV9 and TRBJ1-3; a possible D gene is TRBD1 (5 bases). The CDR3 extends over 18 amino acids. Trimming removed 4 bases at V and 3 bases at J, with 23 bases between. CDR1 SGDLS and CDR2 YYNGEE come from the germline V gene. The CDR3 loop is CASSLEGQARRFGNTIYF. The DNA for the CDR3 is TGTGCCAGCAGCCTCGAGGGGCAGGCCAGGAGGTTTGGAAACACCATATATTTT.

The chain links TRBV18 to TRBJ1-1; no definite D call. CDR1 KGHSH and CDR2 LQKENI come from the germline V gene. Trimming pared 0 bases from V and 10 bases from J, leaving 21 bases between. The CDR3 runs to 16 residues. CDR3 sequence reads: CASSPPPAIQRTGAFF. The CDR3 DNA sequence: TGTGCCAGCTCACCACCACCAGCAATTCAGAGGACCGGAGCTTTCTTT.

CDR3 amino acids: CASSVGGKSYNEQFF. The CDR3 DNA reads as TGTGCCAGCAGCGTAGGAGGGAAATCCTACAATGAGCAGTTCTTC. The chain employs TRBV9 and TRBJ2-1, with D possibly matching TRBD2 (5 bases). CDR1 and CDR2 from the germline V gene are SGDLS and YYNGEE. The CDR3 runs 15 residues. Between the trimmed V and J ends, which lost 0 bases and 1 base, there was a span of 8 bases.

The rearrangement uses TRBV7-2 and TRBJ1-1; 9 bases agree with TRBD1. Germline trimming cut 5 bases from V and 5 bases from J; bases unmatched to any gene: 6. There are 14 residues in the CDR3. The germline CDR1 and CDR2 sequences are SGHTA and FQGNSA. The CDR3 spells CASSQRQGGTEAFF. Written as DNA, the CDR3 is TGTGCCAGCAGCCAGAGACAGGGGGGGACTGAAGCTTTCTTT.

This chain connects TRBV27 to TRBJ1-2; no definite D call. This CDR3 spans 14 amino acids. Trimming shortened V by 0 bases and J by 5 bases, and 10 bases separated the two germline ends. Germline V CDR1 and CDR2: MNHEY, SMNVEV (reference sequence). CDR3 in amino acids: CASSLSISAYGYTF. CDR3 nucleotides: TGTGCCAGCAGTTTATCGATTAGCGCGTATGGCTACACCTTC.

The V call is TRBV29-1, the J call TRBJ2-1; D is possibly TRBD1 (6 bases). Germline values: CDR1 SQVTM, CDR2 ANQGSEA. The CDR3 length is 14 residues. With 7 bases removed from V and 1 base from J, the gap between germline ends came to 14 bases. The CDR3 coding sequence is TGCAGCGCCAGGGGCCTAGGATCCTACAATGAGCAGTTCTTC. Translating gives CSARGLGSYNEQFF.

The V call is TRBV27, the J call TRBJ1-4, with D perhaps matching TRBD1 (6 bases). Germline values: CDR1 MNHEY, CDR2 SMNVEV (reference sequence). The ends were cut back, 2 bases at V and 8 bases at J, with 12 bases in the middle. The CDR3 runs to 14 residues. The CDR3 reads CASSLGGHYEKLFF. The DNA of the CDR3 is TGTGCCAGCAGTTTAGGGGGACACTACGAAAAACTGTTTTTT. The variable domain in full, completed from reference TRBV27 and TRBJ1-4, reads EAQVTQNPRYLITVTGKKLTVTCSQNMNHEYMSWYRQDPGLGLRQIYYSMNVEVTDKGDVPEGYKVSRKEKRNFPLILESPSPNQTSLYFCASSLGGHYEKLFFGSGTQLSVL.

The rearrangement links TRBV5-4 to TRBJ2-7, with D tentatively TRBD1 (6 bases). CDR3 length: 12 residues. V dropped 3 bases and J dropped 6 bases, with 10 bases sitting between them. Looked up from germline, CDR1 is SGHNT and CDR2 is YYREEE (reference sequence). The CDR3 sequence: CASSSQGSEQYF. The CDR3 DNA sequence: TGTGCCAGCAGCTCACAGGGTAGCGAGCAGTACTTC.

This rearrangement joins TRBV5-8 to TRBJ1-2; D is perhaps TRBD1 (6 bases). The ends were cut back, 2 bases at V and 6 bases at J, with 11 bases in the middle. The CDR3 sequence is 13 residues long. Germline V lookup: CDR1 SGHTS, CDR2 YDEGEE. CDR3 nucleotide sequence: TGTGCCAGCAGCTTAGGGGGTGCCAATGGCTACACCTTC. This gives the protein CASSLGGANGYTF. Using reference TRBV5-8 and TRBJ1-2 for the parts outside the CDR3, the full variable domain is EAGVTQSPTHLIKTRGQQATLRCSPISGHTSVYWYQQALGLGLQFLLWYDEGEERNRGNFPPRFSGRQFPNYSSELNVNALELEDSALYLCASSLGGANGYTFGSGTRLTVV.